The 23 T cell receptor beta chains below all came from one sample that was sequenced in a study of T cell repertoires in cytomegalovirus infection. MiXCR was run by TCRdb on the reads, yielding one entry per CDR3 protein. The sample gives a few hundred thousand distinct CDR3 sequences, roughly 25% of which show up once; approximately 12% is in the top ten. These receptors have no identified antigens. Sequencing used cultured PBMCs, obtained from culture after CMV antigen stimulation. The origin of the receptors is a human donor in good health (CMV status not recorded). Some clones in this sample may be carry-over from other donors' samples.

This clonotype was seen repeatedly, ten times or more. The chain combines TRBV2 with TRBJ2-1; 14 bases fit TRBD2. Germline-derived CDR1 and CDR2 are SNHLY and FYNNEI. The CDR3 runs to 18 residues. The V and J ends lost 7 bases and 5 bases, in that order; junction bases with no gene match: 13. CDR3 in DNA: TGTGCCAGCACCGGGACTAGCGGGAGCCATCCCCGGGACAATGAGCAGTTCTTC. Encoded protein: CASTGTSGSHPRDNEQFF.

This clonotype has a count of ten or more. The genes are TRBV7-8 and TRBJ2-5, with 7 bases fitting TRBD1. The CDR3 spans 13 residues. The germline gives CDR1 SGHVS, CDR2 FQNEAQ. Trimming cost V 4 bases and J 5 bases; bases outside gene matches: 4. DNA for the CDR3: TGTGCCAGCAGCTCAGGGGGTTTCGAGACCCAGTACTTC. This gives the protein CASSSGGFETQYF.

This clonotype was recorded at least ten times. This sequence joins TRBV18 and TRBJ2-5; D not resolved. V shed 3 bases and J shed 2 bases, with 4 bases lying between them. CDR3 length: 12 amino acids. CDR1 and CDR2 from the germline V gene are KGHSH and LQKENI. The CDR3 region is CASSPVQETQYF. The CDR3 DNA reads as TGTGCCAGCTCACCCGTACAAGAGACCCAGTACTTC.

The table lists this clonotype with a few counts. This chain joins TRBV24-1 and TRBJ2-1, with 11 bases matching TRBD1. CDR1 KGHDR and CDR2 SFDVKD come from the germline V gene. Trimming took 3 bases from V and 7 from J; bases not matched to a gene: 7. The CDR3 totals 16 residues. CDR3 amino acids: CATSDPPGQGGNEQFF. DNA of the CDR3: TGTGCCACCAGTGATCCACCGGGACAGGGGGGTAATGAGCAGTTCTTC.

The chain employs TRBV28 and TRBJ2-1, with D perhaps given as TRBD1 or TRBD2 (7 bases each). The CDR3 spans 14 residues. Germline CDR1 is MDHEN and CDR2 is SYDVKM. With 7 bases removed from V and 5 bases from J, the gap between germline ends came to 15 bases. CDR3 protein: CASTPGGGDNEQFF. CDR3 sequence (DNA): TGTGCCAGCACCCCAGGGGGAGGGGACAATGAGCAGTTCTTC. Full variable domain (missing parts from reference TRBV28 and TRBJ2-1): DVKVTQSSRYLVKRTGEKVFLECVQDMDHENMFWYRQDPGLGLRLIYFSYDVKMKEKGDIPEGYSVSREKKERFSLILESASTNQTSMYLCASTPGGGDNEQFFGPGTRLTVL.

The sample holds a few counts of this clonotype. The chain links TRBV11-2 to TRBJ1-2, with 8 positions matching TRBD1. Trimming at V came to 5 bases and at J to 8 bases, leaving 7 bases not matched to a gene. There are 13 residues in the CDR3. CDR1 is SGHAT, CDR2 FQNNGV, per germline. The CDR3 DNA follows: TGTGCCAGCAGCCACCCGACAGGGGACGGCTACACCTTC. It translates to CASSHPTGDGYTF.

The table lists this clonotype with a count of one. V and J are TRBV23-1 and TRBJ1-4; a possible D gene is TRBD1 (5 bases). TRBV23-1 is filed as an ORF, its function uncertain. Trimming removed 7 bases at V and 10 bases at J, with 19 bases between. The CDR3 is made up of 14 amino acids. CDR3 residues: CASNPRWGFGKLFF. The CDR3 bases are TGCGCCAGCAATCCACGATGGGGGTTCGGAAAACTGTTTTTT.

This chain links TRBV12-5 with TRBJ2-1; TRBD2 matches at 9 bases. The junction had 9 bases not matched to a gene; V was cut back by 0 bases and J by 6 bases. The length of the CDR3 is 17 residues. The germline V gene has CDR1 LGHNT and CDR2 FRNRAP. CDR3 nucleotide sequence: TGTGCTAGTGGTTTGGTACGACAGCTAGCGGGGTCCAATGAGCAGTTCTTC. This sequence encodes CASGLVRQLAGSNEQFF.

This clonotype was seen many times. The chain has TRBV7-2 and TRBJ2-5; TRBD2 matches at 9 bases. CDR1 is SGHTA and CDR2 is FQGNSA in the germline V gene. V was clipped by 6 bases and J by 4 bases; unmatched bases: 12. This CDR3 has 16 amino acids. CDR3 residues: CASSRNSGGGGETQYF. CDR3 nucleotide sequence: TGTGCCAGCAGTCGTAATAGCGGGGGCGGGGGAGAGACCCAGTACTTC.

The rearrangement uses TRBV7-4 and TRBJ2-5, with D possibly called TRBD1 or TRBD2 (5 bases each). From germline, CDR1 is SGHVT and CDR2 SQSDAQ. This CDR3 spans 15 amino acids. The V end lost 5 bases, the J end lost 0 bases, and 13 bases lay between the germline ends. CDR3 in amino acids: CASSAGTPNQETQYF. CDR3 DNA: TGTGCCAGCAGCGCCGGGACGCCGAACCAAGAGACCCAGTACTTC.

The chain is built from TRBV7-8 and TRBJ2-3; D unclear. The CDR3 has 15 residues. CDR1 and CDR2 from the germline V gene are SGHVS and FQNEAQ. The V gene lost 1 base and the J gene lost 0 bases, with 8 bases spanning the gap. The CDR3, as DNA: TGTGCCAGCAGCTTAGGTTCACCTAGCACAGATACGCAGTATTTT. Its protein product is CASSLGSPSTDTQYF.

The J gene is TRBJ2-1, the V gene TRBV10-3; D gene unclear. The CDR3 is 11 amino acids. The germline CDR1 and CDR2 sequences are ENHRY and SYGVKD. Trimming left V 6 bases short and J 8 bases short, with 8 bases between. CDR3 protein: CAIRARDEQFF. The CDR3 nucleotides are TGTGCCATCAGGGCTAGGGATGAGCAGTTCTTC.

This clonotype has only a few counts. CDR3 region: CASTTIAGAAETQYF. In nucleotides, the CDR3 is TGTGCCAGCACTACCATAGCGGGAGCGGCTGAGACCCAGTACTTC. This chain joins TRBV7-2 and TRBJ2-5; 9 positions match TRBD2. Germline V gene sequence: CDR1 SGHTA, CDR2 FQGNSA. The trim removed 7 bases at V and 5 bases at J, leaving 11 bases unmatched. The length of the CDR3 is 15 residues.

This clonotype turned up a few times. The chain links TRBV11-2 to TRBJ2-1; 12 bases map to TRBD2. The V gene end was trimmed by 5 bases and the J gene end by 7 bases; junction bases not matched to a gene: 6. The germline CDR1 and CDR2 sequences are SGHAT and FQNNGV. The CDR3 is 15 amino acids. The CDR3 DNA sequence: TGTGCCAGCAGCCAAGGGACTAGCGGGTTAAATGAGCAGTTCTTC. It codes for CASSQGTSGLNEQFF.

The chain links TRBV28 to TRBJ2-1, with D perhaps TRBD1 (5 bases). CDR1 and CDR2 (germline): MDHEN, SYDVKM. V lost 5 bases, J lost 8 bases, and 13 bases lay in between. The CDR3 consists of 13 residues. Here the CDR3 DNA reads TGTGCCAGCAGTGATAGGGGTAGAGATGAGCAGTTCTTC. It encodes CASSDRGRDEQFF.

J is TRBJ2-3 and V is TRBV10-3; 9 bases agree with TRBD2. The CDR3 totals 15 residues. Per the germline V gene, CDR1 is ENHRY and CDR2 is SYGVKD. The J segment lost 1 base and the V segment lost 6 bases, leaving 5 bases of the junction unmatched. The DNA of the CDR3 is TGTGCCATCAGCTTTAGCGGGAGTGGCACAGATACGCAGTATTTT. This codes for CAISFSGSGTDTQYF.

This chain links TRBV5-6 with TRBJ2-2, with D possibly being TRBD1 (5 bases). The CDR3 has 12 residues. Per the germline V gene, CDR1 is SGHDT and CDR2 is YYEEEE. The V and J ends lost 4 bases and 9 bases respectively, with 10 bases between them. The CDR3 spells CASSTPGWELFF. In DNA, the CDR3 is TGTGCCAGCAGCACCCCAGGGTGGGAGCTGTTTTTT.

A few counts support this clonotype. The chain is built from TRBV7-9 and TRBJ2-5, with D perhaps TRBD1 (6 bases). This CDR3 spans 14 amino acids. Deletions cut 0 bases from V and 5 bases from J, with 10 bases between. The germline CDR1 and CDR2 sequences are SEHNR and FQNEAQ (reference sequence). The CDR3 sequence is CASSLAGHWETQYF. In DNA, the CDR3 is TGTGCCAGCAGCTTAGCGGGACACTGGGAGACCCAGTACTTC. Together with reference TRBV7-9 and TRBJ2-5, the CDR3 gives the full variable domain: DTGVSQNPRHKITKRGQNVTFRCDPISEHNRLYWYRQTLGQGPEFLTYFQNEAQLEKSRLLSDRFSAERPKGSFSTLEIQRTEQGDSAMYLCASSLAGHWETQYFGPGTRLLVL.

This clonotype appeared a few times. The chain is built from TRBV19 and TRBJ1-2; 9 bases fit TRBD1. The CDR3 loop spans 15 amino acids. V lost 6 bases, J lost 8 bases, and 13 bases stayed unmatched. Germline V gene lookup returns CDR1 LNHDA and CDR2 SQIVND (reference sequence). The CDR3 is CASSTGGADFWGYTF. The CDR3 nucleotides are TGTGCCAGTAGCACAGGGGGCGCTGACTTTTGGGGCTACACCTTC.

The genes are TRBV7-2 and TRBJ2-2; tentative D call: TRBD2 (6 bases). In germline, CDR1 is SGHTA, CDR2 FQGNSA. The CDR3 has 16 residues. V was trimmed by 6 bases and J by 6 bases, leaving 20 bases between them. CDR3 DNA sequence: TGTGCCAGCAGATCGAGGCGGGGTAGCGCTGCCGGGGAGCTGTTTTTT. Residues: CASRSRRGSAAGELFF.

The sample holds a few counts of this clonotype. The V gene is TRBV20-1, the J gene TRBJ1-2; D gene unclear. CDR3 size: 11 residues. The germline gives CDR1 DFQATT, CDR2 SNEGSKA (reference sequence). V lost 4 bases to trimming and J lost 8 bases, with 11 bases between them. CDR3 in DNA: TGCAGTGCTACCACCCCCCCCGGCTACACCTTC. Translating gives CSATTPPGYTF.

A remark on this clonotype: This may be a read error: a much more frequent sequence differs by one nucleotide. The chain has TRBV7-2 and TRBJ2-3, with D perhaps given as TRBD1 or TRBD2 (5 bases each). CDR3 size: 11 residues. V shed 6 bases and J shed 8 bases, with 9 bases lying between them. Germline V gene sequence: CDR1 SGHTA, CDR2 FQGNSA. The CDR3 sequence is CASSSGPTQYF. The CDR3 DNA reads TGTGCCAGCAGTTCGGGGCCTACGCAGTATTTT.

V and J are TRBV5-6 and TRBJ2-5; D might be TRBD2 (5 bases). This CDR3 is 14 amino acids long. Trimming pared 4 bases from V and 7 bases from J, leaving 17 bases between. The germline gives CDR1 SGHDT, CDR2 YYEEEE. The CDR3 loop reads CASSKYPSGGTQYF. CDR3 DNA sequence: TGTGCCAGCAGCAAATACCCATCCGGAGGGACCCAGTACTTC.